This T cell receptor (beta chain) is drawn from a study of blood T cells in healthy people across ages. Findings and caveats of the study: The study regarded diversity estimates from one million T cells as underestimates.

A sample-barcoded 5' primer and a J-beta primer mix were used in a second PCR of about 7 to 12 cycles. One entry per CDR3 protein, called by TCRdb with MiXCR from the 5' RACE reads. The sample has about 1 million distinct CDR3 sequences, roughly 45% seen once. In its sample, this clonotype was seen many times. Its antigen remains unknown. The CDR3 loop spans 14 amino acids. The trim removed 1 base at V and 8 bases at J, leaving 4 bases unmatched. Germline V gives CDR1 LGHDT, CDR2 YNNKEL (reference sequence). Isolated PBMCs totaled at least 6.5 million in each sample. Material: blood. This chain joins TRBV3-1 and TRBJ2-1; 8 positions match TRBD2. The TCR sequence derives from a woman aged 60 to 75 in good health. Written as DNA, the CDR3 is TGTGCCAGCAGCCAAGGAATAGCGGGATATGAGCAGTTCTTC. This sequence encodes CASSQGIAGYEQFF.